This T cell receptor beta chain is from a study of T cell responses to AZD1222 COVID-19 vaccine. Broader study findings: Nearly half of spike-specific TCRs reportedly target variant regions that are unmutated in the B.1.351 and B.1.1.7 variants.

After removal of 7 bases from V and 1 base from J, the junction contained 9 bases not matched to a gene. The CDR3 contains 15 residues. The germline gives CDR1 SQVTM, CDR2 ANQGSEA. In the case of this clone: Its matching antigen is unknown.

Measured with immunoSEQ multiplex PCR; TCRdb has only the in-frame clones, and not every one. Among 95,000 to 100,000 clones listed, more than 70% were seen once. The rearrangement uses TRBV29-1 and TRBJ2-2, with 7 bases that match TRBD1. Source: peripheral blood, taken 28 days after the second AZD1222 dose. The sequence was obtained from an adult who received the AZD1222 COVID-19 vaccine. The chain's CDR3 is CSAIRGLGNTGELFF. The DNA of the CDR3 is TGCAGCGCGATTAGGGGGCTGGGGAACACCGGGGAGCTGTTTTTT.